The 5 T cell receptor beta chains below all came from one sample that was sequenced in a study of identical twins. In TCRdb, the 5' RACE reads were re-called with MiXCR into one record per CDR3 protein. This sample has 500,000 to 550,000 distinct CDR3 sequences, with approximately 20% found just once. This same sample was also taken into another study, of yellow fever vaccine responses in identical twins.

What was sequenced was CD4+ T cells sorted from blood. Receptor source: a woman younger than 30 in good health.

This clonotype was recorded a few times. V and J are TRBV2 and TRBJ2-2, with 11 bases aligning to TRBD1. Looked up from germline, CDR1 is SNHLY and CDR2 is FYNNEI. The CDR3 is 16 residues long. The junction had 5 bases not matched to a gene; V was cut back by 2 bases and J by 6 bases. The CDR3: CASSELGQGASGELFF. CDR3 nucleotides: TGTGCCAGCAGTGAACTAGGACAGGGGGCTTCCGGGGAGCTGTTTTTT. The variable domain in full, completed from reference TRBV2 and TRBJ2-2, reads EPEVTQTPSHQVTQMGQEVILRCVPISNHLYFYWYRQILGQKVEFLVSFYNNEISEKSEIFDDQFSVERPDGSNFTLKIRSTKLEDSAMYFCASSELGQGASGELFFGEGSRLTVL.

This clonotype was counted a few times. The rearrangement uses TRBV24-1 and TRBJ2-1; the D call may be TRBD1 or TRBD2 (5 bases each). The V gene lost 6 bases and the J gene lost 7 bases, with 18 bases spanning the gap. The germline V gene encodes CDR1 KGHDR and CDR2 SFDVKD. This CDR3 is 15 amino acids long. CDR3 residues: CATSPGATRLNEQFF. The CDR3, as DNA: TGTGCCACCAGTCCCGGGGCGACAAGGTTGAATGAGCAGTTCTTC.

This clonotype appeared a few times. The chain carries TRBV20-1 and TRBJ2-2, with 13 bases fitting TRBD2. CDR3 length: 20 residues. The J segment lost 1 base and the V segment lost 1 base, leaving 12 bases of the junction unmatched. The germline V gene encodes CDR1 DFQATT and CDR2 SNEGSKA (reference sequence). This chain's CDR3 is CSARGSQGLAGLVNTGELFF. In DNA form, the CDR3 reads TGCAGTGCTAGAGGGTCCCAGGGACTAGCGGGATTGGTGAACACCGGGGAGCTGTTTTTT.

The V gene is TRBV11-2, the J gene TRBJ2-2, with D perhaps TRBD1 (5 bases). Germline values: CDR1 SGHAT, CDR2 FQNNGV. This CDR3 is built from 15 residues. The V and J ends lost 5 bases and 6 bases respectively, with 16 bases between them. The CDR3 DNA sequence: TGTGCCAGCAGCCGTAACATCAGGGTTCCCGGGGAGCTGTTTTTT. This sequence encodes CASSRNIRVPGELFF.

This clonotype turned up a few times. The V and J genes are TRBV12-3 or TRBV12-4 and TRBJ2-3; maybe TRBD2 (5 bases). CDR3 length: 15 residues. Trimming cost V 3 bases and J 8 bases, with 18 bases left between them. CDR3 region: CASSFGRASERTQYF. CDR3 in DNA: TGTGCCAGCAGTTTTGGGCGGGCTTCGGAACGTACGCAGTATTTT.